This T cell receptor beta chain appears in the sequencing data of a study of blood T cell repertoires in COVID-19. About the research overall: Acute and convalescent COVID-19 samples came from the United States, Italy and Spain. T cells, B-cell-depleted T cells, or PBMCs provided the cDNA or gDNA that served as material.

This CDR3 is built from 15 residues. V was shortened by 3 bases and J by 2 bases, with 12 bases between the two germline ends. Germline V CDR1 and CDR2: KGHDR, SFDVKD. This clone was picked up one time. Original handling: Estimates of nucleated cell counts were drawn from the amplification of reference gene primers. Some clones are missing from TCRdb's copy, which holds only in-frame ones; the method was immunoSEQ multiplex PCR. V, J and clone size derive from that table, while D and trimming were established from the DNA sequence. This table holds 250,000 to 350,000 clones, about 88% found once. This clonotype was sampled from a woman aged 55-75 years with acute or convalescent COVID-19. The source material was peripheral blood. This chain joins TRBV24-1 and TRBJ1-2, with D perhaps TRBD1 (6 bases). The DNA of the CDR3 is TGTGCCACCAGTGATGGGACAAATCCCAACTATGGCTACACCTTC. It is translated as CATSDGTNPNYGYTF.